This record covers a single TCR beta chain. Many counts were recorded for this clonotype. What this receptor recognizes is not known. No qualities accompany the bases; no much larger clone lies one base away. This record belongs to a study of T cells in Graves' hyperthyroidism and ophthalmopathy (dated by TCRdb to between 2019 and 2020). Describing the broader study: Peripheral blood was collected at initial diagnosis, before any treatment. TCR V-J signatures able to tell the groups apart were searched for in a discovery cohort of 100 patients, of whom fewer than 45 had Graves' ophthalmopathy and some 60 had stable Graves' hyperthyroidism. The 90 to 100 discovery patients were randomly divided into training and test sets at a 7:3 ratio. The paper describes TCR Vbeta CDR3 sequencing of roughly 130 peripheral blood samples, made up of about 41 ophthalmopathy patients, roughly 72 hyperthyroidism patients and 17 progressor patients. Following sampling, methimazole starting at 30 mg daily was given to hyperthyroidism patients, and high-dose intravenous methylprednisolone was given to ophthalmopathy patients. Thyroid tissue and blood T-cell repertoires from six or seven Graves' hyperthyroidism patients were also compared in the study. Prospective prediction of ophthalmopathy was tested in an independent validation cohort consisting of 18 to 20 hyperthyroidism patients and 17 patients who later progressed to ophthalmopathy.

The full study reports these points: Ophthalmopathy was separated from stable hyperthyroidism by a 13 V-J signature model, with over 85% sensitivity and 81% to 82% specificity obtained in cross-validation and 80%/75% obtained in testing. Sample size was not statistically predetermined, and blinding of investigators to group allocation was not performed. In validation, the model predicted progression to ophthalmopathy with about 71% sensitivity and approximately 72% specificity, a median of 6.5 months before onset. Blood samples also contained most of the expanded thyroid clonotypes (frequency above 0.001), which suggests that blood repertoires may reflect thyroid immune responses.

Graves' hyperthyroidism was defined as stable when no progression to ophthalmopathy occurred over 18 months of follow-up. Hyperthyroidism patients were newly diagnosed, had a disease duration of under 2 months, and were aged 18 to 65 years. Exclusion was applied to patients with uncontrolled infections, other autoimmune diseases, pregnancy or lactation. Diagnoses were established on the basis of clinical symptoms, serum thyroxine and TRAb, thyroid ultrasound, and orbital computed tomography. PBMCs were separated from about 10 ml of fresh peripheral blood using Ficoll-Paque density gradient centrifugation. Total RNA was extracted using Trizol reagent, and RNA quality was assessed on an Agilent 2100 Bioanalyzer. Amplification of TCR beta CDR3 regions was carried out from RNA transcripts. The first round of RT-PCR for the TCR CDR3 was performed with the HTBI primer set and the Qiagen OneStep RT-PCR kit. Libraries were constructed in a second round of multiplex PCR, after which size selection and purification were performed. Sequencing of the libraries was done on an Illumina HiSeq2000 using paired-end 100 bp reads. The authors' pipeline ran thus. SOAPnuke was used to process the raw data, removing reads that contained adapters or uncalled bases, had a mean Phred below 15, or lacked an exact match to the constant primer or identifier. COPE v1.2.5 was used to merge the high-quality paired reads, and each unique nucleotide sequence was defined as a clonotype. MiTCR v1.1 was used to align the clonotypes against IMGT TRBV, TRBD and TRBJ reference segments. The analysis was restricted to V-J combinations with a frequency above 0.0001, which together covered 98% to 99.2% of the repertoires. A TCS score was defined as the ratio between F50 (clonal expansion) and ExV (chaos), using BLOSUM62-based TCRdist between CDR3 peptides within each V-J. Welch's t-statistics and random forest reduced fewer than 600 V-J features to about 13, which were used in a naive Bayes classifier (R e1071). TCRdb reprocessed the public reads (quality trimming at Q25 with fastp, clone calling with MiXCR) and kept in-frame beta chains. Records with the same CDR3 protein are collapsed into one entry carrying the most frequent genes and DNA. The V and J calls, along with clone size, are taken from TCRdb and not from the paper's own processing. The sample table lists approximately 590,000 distinct CDR3 sequences, around 14% of them with a count of one. The top ten clones comprise roughly 7.3% of the sample.

Trimming at the junction amounts to 3 bases on V and 4 bases on J, and the germline ends lie 9 bases apart. The germline V gene gives CDR1 as MNHNS and CDR2 as SASEGT. The CDR3 has 13 amino acids, counting the end cysteine and phenylalanine. Only the CDR3 part of the read is kept: 39 bases, read in frame from the first base. This clonotype was sampled from a woman aged 25 to 45 with Graves' hyperthyroidism. The chain is assembled from TRBV6-1 and TRBJ1-1; a weak D assignment points to TRBD1 (5 bases agree). The sample taken for sequencing was blood. The DNA reads as follows: TGTGCCAGCAGTGATCCGGGGGGCACTGAAGCTTTCTTT. Its translation reads: CASSDPGGTEAFF.